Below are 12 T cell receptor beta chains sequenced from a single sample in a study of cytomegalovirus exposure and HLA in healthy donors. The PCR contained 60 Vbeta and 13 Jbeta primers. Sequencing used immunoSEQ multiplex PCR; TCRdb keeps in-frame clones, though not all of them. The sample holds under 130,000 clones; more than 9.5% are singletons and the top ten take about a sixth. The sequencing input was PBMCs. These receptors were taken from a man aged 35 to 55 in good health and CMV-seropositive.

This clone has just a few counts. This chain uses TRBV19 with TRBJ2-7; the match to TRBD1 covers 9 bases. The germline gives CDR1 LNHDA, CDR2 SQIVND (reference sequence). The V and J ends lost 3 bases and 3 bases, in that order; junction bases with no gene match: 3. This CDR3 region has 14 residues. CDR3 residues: CASSMGTGYYEQYF. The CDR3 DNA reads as TGTGCCAGTAGTATGGGGACAGGGTACTACGAGCAGTACTTC.

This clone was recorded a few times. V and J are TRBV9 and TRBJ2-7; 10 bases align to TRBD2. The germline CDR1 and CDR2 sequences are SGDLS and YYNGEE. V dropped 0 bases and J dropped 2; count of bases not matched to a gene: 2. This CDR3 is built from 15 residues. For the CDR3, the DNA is TGTGCCAGCAGCGTAGAAGCGGGAGGGCCCTACGAGCAGTACTTC. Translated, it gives CASSVEAGGPYEQYF. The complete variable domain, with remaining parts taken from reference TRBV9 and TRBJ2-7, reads DSGVTQTPKHLITATGQRVTLRCSPRSGDLSVYWYQQSLDQGLQFLIQYYNGEERAKGNILERFSAQQFPDLHSELNLSSLELGDSALYFCASSVEAGGPYEQYFGPGTRLTVT.

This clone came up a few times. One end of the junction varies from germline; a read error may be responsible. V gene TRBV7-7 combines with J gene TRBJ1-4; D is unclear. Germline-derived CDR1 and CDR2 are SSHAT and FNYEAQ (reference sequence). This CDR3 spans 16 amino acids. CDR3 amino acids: CASSLVCEALGEKLFF. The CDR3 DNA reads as TGTGCTAGCAGCTTAGTATGCGAGGCCCTAGGTGAAAAACTGTTTTTT.

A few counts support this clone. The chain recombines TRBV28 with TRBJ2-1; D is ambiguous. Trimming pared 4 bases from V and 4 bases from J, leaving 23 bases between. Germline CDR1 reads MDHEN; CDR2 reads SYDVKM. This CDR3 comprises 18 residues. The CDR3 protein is CASSSLGVAGRLYNEQFF. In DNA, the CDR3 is TGTGCCAGCAGTTCCCTGGGTGTAGCCGGCCGATTGTACAATGAGCAGTTCTTC.

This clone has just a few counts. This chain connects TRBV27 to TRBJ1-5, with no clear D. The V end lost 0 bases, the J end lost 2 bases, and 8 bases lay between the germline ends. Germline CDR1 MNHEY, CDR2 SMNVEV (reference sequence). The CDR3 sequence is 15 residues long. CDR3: CASSLSVGGNQPQHF. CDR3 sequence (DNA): TGTGCCAGCAGTTTATCCGTTGGAGGCAATCAGCCCCAGCATTTT.

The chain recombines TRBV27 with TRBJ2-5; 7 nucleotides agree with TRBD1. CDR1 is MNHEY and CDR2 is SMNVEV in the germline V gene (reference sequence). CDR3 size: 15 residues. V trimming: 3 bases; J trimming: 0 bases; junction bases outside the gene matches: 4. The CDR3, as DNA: TGTGCCAGCAGTTTGTACACAGGGGACCAAGAGACCCAGTACTTC. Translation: CASSLYTGDQETQYF.

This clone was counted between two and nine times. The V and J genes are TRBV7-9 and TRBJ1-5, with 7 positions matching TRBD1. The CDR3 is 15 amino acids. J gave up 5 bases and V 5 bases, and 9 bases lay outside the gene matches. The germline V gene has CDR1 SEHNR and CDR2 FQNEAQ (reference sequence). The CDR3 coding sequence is TGTGCCAGCAGCATAGAGGGGGCTGGGTATCAGCCCCAGCATTTT. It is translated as CASSIEGAGYQPQHF.

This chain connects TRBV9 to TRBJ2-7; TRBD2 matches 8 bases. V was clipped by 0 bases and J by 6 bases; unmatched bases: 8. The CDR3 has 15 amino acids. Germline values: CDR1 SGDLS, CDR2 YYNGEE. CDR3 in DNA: TGTGCCAGCAGCGTAGCGGGTTTAGCGGGAACCGAGCAGTACTTC. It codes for CASSVAGLAGTEQYF.

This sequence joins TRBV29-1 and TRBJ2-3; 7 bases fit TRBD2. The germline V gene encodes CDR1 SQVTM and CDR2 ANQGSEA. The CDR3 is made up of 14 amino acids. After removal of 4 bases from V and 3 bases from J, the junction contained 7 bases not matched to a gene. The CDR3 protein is CSVAGASGTDTQYF. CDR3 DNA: TGCAGCGTTGCCGGGGCTAGCGGAACAGATACGCAGTATTTT.

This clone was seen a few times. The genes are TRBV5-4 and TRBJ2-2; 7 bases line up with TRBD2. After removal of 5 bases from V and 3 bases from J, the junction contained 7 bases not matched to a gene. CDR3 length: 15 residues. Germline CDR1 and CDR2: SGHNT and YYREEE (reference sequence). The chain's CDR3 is CASRIGAGDTGELFF. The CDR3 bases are TGTGCCAGCAGAATCGGGGCGGGGGACACCGGGGAGCTGTTTTTT.

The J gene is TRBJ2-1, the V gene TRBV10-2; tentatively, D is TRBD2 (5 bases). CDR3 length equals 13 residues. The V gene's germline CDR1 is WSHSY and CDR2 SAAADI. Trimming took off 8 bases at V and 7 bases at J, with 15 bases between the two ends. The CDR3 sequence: CASRTPEGNEQFF. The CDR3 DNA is TGCGCCAGCCGGACTCCTGAAGGGAATGAGCAGTTCTTC.

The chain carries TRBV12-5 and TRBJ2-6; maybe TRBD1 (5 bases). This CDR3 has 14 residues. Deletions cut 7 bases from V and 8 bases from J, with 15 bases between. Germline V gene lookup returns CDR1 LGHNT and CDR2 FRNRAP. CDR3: CASALPGPTNVLTF. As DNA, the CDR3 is TGTGCTAGTGCCTTGCCAGGGCCGACCAACGTCCTGACTTTC.